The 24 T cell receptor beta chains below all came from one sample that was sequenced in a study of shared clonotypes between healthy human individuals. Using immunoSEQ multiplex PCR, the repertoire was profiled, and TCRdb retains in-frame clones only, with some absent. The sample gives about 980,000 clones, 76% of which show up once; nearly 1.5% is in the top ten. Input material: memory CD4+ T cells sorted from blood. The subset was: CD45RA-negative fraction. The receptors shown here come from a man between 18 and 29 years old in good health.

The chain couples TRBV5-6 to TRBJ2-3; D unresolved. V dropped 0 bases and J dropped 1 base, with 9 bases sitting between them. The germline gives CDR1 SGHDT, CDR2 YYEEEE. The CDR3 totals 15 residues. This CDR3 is CASSLGNGGTDTQYF. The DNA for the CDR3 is TGTGCCAGCAGCTTGGGGAACGGAGGCACAGATACGCAGTATTTT.

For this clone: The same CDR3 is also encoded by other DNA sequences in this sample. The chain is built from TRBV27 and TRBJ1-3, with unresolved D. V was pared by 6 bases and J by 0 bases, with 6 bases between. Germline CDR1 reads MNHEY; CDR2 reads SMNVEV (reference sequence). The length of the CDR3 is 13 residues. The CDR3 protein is CASRDSSGNTIYF. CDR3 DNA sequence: TGTGCCAGCAGAGACTCCTCTGGAAACACCATATATTTT.

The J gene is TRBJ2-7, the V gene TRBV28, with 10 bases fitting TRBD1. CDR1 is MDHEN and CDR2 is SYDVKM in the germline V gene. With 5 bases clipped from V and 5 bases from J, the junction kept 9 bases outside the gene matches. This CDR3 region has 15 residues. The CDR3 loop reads CASSPRDRGTHEQYF. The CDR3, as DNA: TGTGCCAGCAGTCCAAGGGACAGGGGTACCCACGAGCAGTACTTC. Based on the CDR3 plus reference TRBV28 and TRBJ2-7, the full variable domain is DVKVTQSSRYLVKRTGEKVFLECVQDMDHENMFWYRQDPGLGLRLIYFSYDVKMKEKGDIPEGYSVSREKKERFSLILESASTNQTSMYLCASSPRDRGTHEQYFGPGTRLTVT.

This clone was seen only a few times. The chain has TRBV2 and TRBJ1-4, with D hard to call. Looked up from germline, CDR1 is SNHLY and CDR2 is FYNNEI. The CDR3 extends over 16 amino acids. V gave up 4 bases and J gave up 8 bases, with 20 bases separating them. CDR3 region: CASSVGGATVGEKLFF. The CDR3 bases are TGTGCCAGCAGTGTAGGAGGAGCGACGGTAGGGGAAAAACTGTTTTTT.

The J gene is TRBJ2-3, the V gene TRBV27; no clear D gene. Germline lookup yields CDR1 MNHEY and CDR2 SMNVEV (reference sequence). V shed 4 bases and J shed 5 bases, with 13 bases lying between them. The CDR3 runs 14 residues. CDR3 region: CASSSILVGDTQYF. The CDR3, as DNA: TGTGCCAGCAGTTCCATCCTCGTAGGAGATACGCAGTATTTT.

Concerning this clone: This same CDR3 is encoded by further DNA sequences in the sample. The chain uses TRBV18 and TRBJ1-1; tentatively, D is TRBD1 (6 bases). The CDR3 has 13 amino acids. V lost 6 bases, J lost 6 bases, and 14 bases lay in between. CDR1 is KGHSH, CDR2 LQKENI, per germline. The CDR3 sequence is CASSLGGSAEAFF. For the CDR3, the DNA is TGTGCCAGCTCCTTAGGGGGATCAGCTGAAGCTTTCTTT.

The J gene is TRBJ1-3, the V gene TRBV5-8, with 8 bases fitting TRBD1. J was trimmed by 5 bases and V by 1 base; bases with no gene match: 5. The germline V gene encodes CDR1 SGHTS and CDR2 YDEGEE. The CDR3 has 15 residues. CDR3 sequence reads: CASSLITGGRNTIYF. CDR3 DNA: TGTGCCAGCAGCTTGATAACAGGGGGTAGAAACACCATATATTTT.

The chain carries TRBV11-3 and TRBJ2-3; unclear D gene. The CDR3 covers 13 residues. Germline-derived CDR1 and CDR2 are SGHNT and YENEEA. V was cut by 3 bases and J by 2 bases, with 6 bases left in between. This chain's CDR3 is CASSFGPTDTQYF. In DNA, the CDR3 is TGTGCCAGCAGCTTCGGGCCCACAGATACGCAGTATTTT.

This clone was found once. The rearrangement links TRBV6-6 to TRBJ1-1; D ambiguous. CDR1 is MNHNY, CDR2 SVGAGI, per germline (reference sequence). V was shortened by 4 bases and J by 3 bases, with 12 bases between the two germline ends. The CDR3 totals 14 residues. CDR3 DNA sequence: TGTGCCAGCAGTTTTACAATGGGATACACTGAAGCTTTCTTT. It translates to CASSFTMGYTEAFF.

CDR3 sequence reads: CASSGIVVPIIDTIYF. The CDR3 nucleotides are TGTGCCAGCAGTGGGATAGTCGTTCCCATTATTGACACCATATATTTT. The rearrangement links TRBV28 to TRBJ1-3; D remains ambiguous. Germline V CDR1 and CDR2: MDHEN, SYDVKM. The V and J ends lost 5 bases and 8 bases respectively, with 22 bases between them. The CDR3 totals 16 residues. The full variable domain, in which reference TRBV28 and TRBJ1-3 provide the parts outside the CDR3, is DVKVTQSSRYLVKRTGEKVFLECVQDMDHENMFWYRQDPGLGLRLIYFSYDVKMKEKGDIPEGYSVSREKKERFSLILESASTNQTSMYLCASSGIVVPIIDTIYFGEGSWLTVV.

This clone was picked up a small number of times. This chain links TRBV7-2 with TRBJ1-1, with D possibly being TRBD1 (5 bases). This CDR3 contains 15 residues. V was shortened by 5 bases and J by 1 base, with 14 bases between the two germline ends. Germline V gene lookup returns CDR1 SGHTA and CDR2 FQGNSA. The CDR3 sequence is CASSGLGVRNTEAFF. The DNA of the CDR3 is TGTGCCAGCAGCGGCCTGGGGGTACGGAACACTGAAGCTTTCTTT.

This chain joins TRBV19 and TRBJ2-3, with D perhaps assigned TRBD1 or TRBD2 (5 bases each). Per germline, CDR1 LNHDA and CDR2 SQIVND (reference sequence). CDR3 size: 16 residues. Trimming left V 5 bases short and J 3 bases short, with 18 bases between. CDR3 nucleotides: TGTGCCAGTAGTCGTTCGGGATGGGGGTTTACAGATACGCAGTATTTT. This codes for CASSRSGWGFTDTQYF.

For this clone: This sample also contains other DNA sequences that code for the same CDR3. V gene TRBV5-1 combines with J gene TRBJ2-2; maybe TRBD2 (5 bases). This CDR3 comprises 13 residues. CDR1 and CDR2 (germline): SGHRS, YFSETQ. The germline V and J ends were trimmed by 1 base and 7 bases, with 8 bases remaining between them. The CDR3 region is CASSLRDSGELFF. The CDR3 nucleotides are TGCGCCAGCAGCTTGCGGGATAGCGGGGAGCTGTTTTTT.

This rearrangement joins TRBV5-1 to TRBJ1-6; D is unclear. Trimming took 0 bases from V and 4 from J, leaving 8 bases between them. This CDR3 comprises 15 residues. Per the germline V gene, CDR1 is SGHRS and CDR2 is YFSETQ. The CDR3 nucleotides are TGCGCCAGCAGCTTGGAACAGACGTATAATTCACCCCTCCACTTT. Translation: CASSLEQTYNSPLHF. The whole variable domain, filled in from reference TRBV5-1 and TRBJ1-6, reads KAGVTQTPRYLIKTRGQQVTLSCSPISGHRSVSWYQQTPGQGLQFLFEYFSETQRNKGNFPGRFSGRQFSNSRSEMNVSTLELGDSALYLCASSLEQTYNSPLHFGNGTRLTVT.

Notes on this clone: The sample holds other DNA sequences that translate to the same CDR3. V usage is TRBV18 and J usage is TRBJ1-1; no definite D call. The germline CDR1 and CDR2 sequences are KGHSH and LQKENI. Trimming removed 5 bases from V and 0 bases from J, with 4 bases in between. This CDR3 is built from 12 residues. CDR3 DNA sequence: TGTGCCAGCTCAGGGTTGAACACTGAAGCTTTCTTT. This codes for CASSGLNTEAFF.

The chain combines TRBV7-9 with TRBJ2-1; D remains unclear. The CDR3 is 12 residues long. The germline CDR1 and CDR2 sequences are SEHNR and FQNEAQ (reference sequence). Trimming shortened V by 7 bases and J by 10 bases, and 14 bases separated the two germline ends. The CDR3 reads CASTEIRAEQFF. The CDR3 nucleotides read TGTGCCAGCACCGAAATTCGGGCCGAGCAGTTCTTC.

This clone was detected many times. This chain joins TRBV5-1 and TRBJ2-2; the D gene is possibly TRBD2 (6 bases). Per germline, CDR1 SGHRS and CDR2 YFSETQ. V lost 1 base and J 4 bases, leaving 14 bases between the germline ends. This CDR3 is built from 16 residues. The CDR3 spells CASSLHGGEGTGELFF. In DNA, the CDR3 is TGCGCCAGCAGCTTGCACGGGGGAGAAGGCACCGGGGAGCTGTTTTTT.

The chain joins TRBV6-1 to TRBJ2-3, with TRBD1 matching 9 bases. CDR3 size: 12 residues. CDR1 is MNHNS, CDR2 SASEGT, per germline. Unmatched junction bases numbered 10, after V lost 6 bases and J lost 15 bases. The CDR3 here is CASSVMGQGLYF. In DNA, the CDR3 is TGTGCCAGCAGCGTGATGGGACAGGGTCTCTATTTT.

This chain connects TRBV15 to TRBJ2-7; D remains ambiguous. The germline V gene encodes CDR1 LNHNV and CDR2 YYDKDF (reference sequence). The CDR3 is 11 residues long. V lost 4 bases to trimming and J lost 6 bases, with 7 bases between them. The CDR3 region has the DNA TGTGCCACCAGCACCAGCCGCGAGCAGTACTTC. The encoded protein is CATSTSREQYF.

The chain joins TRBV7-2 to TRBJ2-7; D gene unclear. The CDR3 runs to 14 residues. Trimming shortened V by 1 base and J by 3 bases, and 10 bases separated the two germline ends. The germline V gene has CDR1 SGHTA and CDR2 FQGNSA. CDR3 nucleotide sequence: TGTGCCAGCAGCTTAGATGGCGGATTCTACGAGCAGTACTTC. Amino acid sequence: CASSLDGGFYEQYF. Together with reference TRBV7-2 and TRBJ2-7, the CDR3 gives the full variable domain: GAGVSQSPSNKVTEKGKDVELRCDPISGHTALYWYRQSLGQGLEFLIYFQGNSAPDKSGLPSDRFSAERTGGSVSTLTIQRTQQEDSAVYLCASSLDGGFYEQYFGPGTRLTVT.

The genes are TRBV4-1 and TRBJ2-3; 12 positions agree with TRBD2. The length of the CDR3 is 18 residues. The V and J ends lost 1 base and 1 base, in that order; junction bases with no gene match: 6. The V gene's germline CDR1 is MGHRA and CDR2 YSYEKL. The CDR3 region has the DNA TGCGCCAGCAGCCAAGGGCTTCTAGCGGGAGGGCGCACAGATACGCAGTATTTT. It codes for CASSQGLLAGGRTDTQYF.

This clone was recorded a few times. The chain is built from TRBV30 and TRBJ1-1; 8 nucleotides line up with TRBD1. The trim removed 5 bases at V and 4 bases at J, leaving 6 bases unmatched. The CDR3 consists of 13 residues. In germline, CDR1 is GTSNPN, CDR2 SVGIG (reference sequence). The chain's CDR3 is CAWSDRVVTEAFF. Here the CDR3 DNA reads TGTGCCTGGTCGGACAGGGTAGTCACTGAAGCTTTCTTT.

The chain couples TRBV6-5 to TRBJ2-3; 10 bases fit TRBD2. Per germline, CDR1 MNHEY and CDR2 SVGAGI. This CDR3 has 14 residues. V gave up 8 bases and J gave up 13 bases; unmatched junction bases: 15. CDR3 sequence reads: CASHTGLAAPTEYF. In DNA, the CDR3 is TGTGCCAGCCACACCGGACTAGCGGCCCCCACCGAGTATTTT.

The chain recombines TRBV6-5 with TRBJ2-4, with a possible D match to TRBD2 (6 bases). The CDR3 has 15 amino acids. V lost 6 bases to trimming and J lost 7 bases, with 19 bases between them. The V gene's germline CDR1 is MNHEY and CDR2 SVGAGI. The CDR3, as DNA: TGTGCCAGCAGGGAAACCGGGACGGCGGGGAACATTCAGTACTTC. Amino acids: CASRETGTAGNIQYF.